The 26 T cell receptor beta chains below were found in one sample sequenced in a study of human T cells and chemical hapten exposure. Unseparated into fractions, whole blood served as the source from which total RNA was extracted. TCRdb reprocessed the 5' RACE reads with MiXCR, giving one entry per CDR3 protein. The sample consists of about 140,000 distinct CDR3 sequences, around 4.4% of them appearing once. These receptor sequences come from a female donor in good health.

This clonotype was seen at least ten times. The chain links TRBV7-3 to TRBJ2-1; D unclear. This CDR3 spans 15 amino acids. The germline CDR1 and CDR2 sequences are SGHTA and FQGTGA. V shed 2 bases and J shed 1 base, with 9 bases lying between them. DNA for the CDR3: TGTGCCAGCAGCTTATACCGTGCATCCTACAATGAGCAGTTCTTC. It encodes CASSLYRASYNEQFF.

This clonotype was counted at least ten times. The rearrangement links TRBV10-3 to TRBJ2-2; 10 bases are shared with TRBD2. The CDR3 loop spans 16 amino acids. Trimming removed 0 bases from V and 11 bases from J; junction bases left unmatched: 9. Germline loops: CDR1 ENHRY, CDR2 SYGVKD. CDR3: CAISESSQAGGPELFF. CDR3 bases: TGTGCCATCAGTGAGTCCTCCCAAGCGGGGGGGCCTGAGCTGTTTTTT.

The rearrangement links TRBV10-2 to TRBJ1-1; D might be TRBD1 (5 bases). V lost 0 bases and J lost 4, with 12 bases in between. This CDR3 comprises 15 residues. Germline V lookup: CDR1 WSHSY, CDR2 SAAADI. This CDR3 is CASSESCRGSTEAFF. CDR3 coding DNA: TGCGCCAGCAGTGAGTCGTGTCGGGGGTCCACTGAAGCTTTCTTT.

This clonotype was detected many times. The V gene is TRBV12-3 or TRBV12-4, the J gene TRBJ1-3; weak D call: TRBD1 (6 bases). The length of the CDR3 is 17 residues. Trimming took off 5 bases at V and 0 bases at J, with 17 bases between the two ends. CDR3: CASSTGLNIHSGNTIYF. The CDR3 DNA sequence: TGTGCCAGCAGTACAGGGCTCAACATCCACTCTGGAAACACCATATATTTT.

The chain uses TRBV2 and TRBJ2-2; D may correspond to TRBD1 or TRBD2 (5 bases each). This CDR3 is built from 15 residues. V lost 7 bases to trimming and J lost 5 bases, with 17 bases between them. Germline assignment: CDR1 SNHLY and CDR2 FYNNEI. The CDR3 DNA follows: TGTGCCAGCAACGGGGTTGGGACCCGAACCGGGGAGCTGTTTTTT. As protein: CASNGVGTRTGELFF. Using reference TRBV2 and TRBJ2-2 for the parts outside the CDR3, the full variable domain is EPEVTQTPSHQVTQMGQEVILRCVPISNHLYFYWYRQILGQKVEFLVSFYNNEISEKSEIFDDQFSVERPDGSNFTLKIRSTKLEDSAMYFCASNGVGTRTGELFFGEGSRLTVL.

This clonotype has ten or more counts. The junction does not match germline at one end; this may be a read error. The J gene is TRBJ2-1, the V gene TRBV6-2 or TRBV6-3; D ambiguous. This CDR3 has 16 amino acids. Germline-derived CDR1 and CDR2 are MNHEY and SVGEGT. The CDR3 DNA is TGTGCCAGCAGTTACTCGGCAGGCATCTCCCACAATGAGCAGTTCTTC. Amino acid sequence: CASSYSAGISHNEQFF.

Many counts were recorded for this clonotype. The CDR3 protein is CASSIPFRTQKSLLEQYF. The CDR3 DNA reads as TGTGCCAGCAGCATCCCGTTTAGGACCCAAAAATCCCTACTCGAGCAGTACTTC. V is TRBV9 and J is TRBJ2-7; D is unresolved. CDR1 SGDLS and CDR2 YYNGEE come from the germline V gene. V dropped 4 bases and J dropped 6 bases, with 29 bases sitting between them. The length of the CDR3 is 18 residues.

This clonotype was found many times. The chain has TRBV5-1 and TRBJ2-1, with 7 bases matching TRBD1. The CDR3 sequence is 13 residues long. The ends lost 4 bases at V and 4 bases at J; junction bases unmatched: 2. Germline CDR1 reads SGHRS; CDR2 reads YFSETQ. As DNA, the CDR3 is TGCGCCAGCAGCGTGACAGGGTACAATGAGCAGTTCTTC. As protein: CASSVTGYNEQFF. The full variable domain, in which reference TRBV5-1 and TRBJ2-1 provide the parts outside the CDR3, is KAGVTQTPRYLIKTRGQQVTLSCSPISGHRSVSWYQQTPGQGLQFLFEYFSETQRNKGNFPGRFSGRQFSNSRSEMNVSTLELGDSALYLCASSVTGYNEQFFGPGTRLTVL.

This clonotype has ten or more counts. The chain combines TRBV28 with TRBJ2-3; D ambiguous. Germline V gene lookup returns CDR1 MDHEN and CDR2 SYDVKM. V lost 4 bases and J 7 bases, leaving 15 bases between the germline ends. This CDR3 comprises 14 residues. The CDR3 region has the DNA TGTGCCAGCAGTTCCCGGACCCGGGCGAATACGCAGTATTTT. This sequence encodes CASSSRTRANTQYF.

This clonotype appeared many times. The junction and the germline gene differ at one end; a read error may be behind it. The chain is built from TRBV7-3 and TRBJ1-5; a weak D match, TRBD1 (5 bases). In germline, CDR1 is SGHTA, CDR2 FQGTGA. This CDR3 comprises 13 residues. CDR3 sequence reads: CASSWGSNQPQHF. The CDR3 coding sequence is TGCGCCAGCAGCTGGGGGAGCAATCAGCCCCAGCATTTT.

The sample holds many counts of this clonotype. The rearrangement links TRBV11-2 to TRBJ2-7, with 7 bases aligning to TRBD1. The germline V gene encodes CDR1 SGHAT and CDR2 FQNNGV. The length of the CDR3 is 15 residues. V shed 3 bases and J 3 bases; nucleotides not matched to a gene: 8. DNA for the CDR3: TGTGCCAGCAGCTTGTGGGACAGCCACAGCTACGAGCAGTACTTC. It yields the protein CASSLWDSHSYEQYF.

This clonotype was picked up a small number of times. V usage is TRBV9 and J usage is TRBJ2-1; 8 bases map to TRBD2. V lost 0 bases to trimming and J lost 0 bases; unmatched junction nucleotides: 11. This CDR3 is built from 19 residues. Per the germline V gene, CDR1 is SGDLS and CDR2 is YYNGEE. The CDR3: CASSVDSGGHWSSYNEQFF. The CDR3 DNA follows: TGTGCCAGCAGCGTAGACAGCGGGGGTCATTGGAGCTCCTACAATGAGCAGTTCTTC.

This clonotype was counted many times. This CDR3 is CASSFARPAITGELFF. CDR3 DNA: TGTGCCAGCAGCTTCGCCCGGCCCGCGATCACCGGGGAGCTGTTTTTT. This rearrangement joins TRBV5-4 to TRBJ2-2, with unresolved D. CDR1 is SGHNT, CDR2 YYREEE, per germline (reference sequence). V was clipped by 2 bases and J by 4 bases, with 15 bases between them. The CDR3 has 16 residues.

This clonotype was seen just once. A read error is possible here, since a much larger clone lies one base away. The CDR3 here is CSAMSRDTEAFF. The CDR3 nucleotides read TGCAGTGCTATGTCCAGGGACACTGAAGCTTTCTTT. This chain uses TRBV20-1 with TRBJ1-1; D may be TRBD1 (5 bases). Per germline, CDR1 DFQATT and CDR2 SNEGSKA (reference sequence). V was trimmed by 4 bases and J by 3 bases, leaving 9 bases between them. CDR3 length: 12 residues.

This clonotype showed up many times. J is TRBJ1-3 and V is TRBV10-3; no definite D call. The CDR3 extends over 15 amino acids. Trimming removed 3 bases from V and 3 bases from J, with 12 bases in between. Per the germline V gene, CDR1 is ENHRY and CDR2 is SYGVKD. CDR3 in amino acids: CAISEGSAHGNTIYF. CDR3 nucleotide sequence: TGTGCCATCAGTGAAGGTTCGGCACATGGAAACACCATATATTTT.

This clonotype was seen many times. V is TRBV27 and J is TRBJ2-5, with D possibly matching TRBD1 (7 bases). V was pared by 3 bases and J by 5 bases, with 16 bases between. The germline V gene encodes CDR1 MNHEY and CDR2 SMNVEV (reference sequence). This CDR3 has 15 residues. CDR3 nucleotide sequence: TGTGCCAGCAGTTTGGTGGGGGGCAGGGGGGAGACCCAGTACTTC. Its translation is CASSLVGGRGETQYF.

This clonotype was recorded a few times. This rearrangement joins TRBV20-1 to TRBJ1-5; the D is unclear. Germline assignment: CDR1 DFQATT and CDR2 SNEGSKA (reference sequence). Trimming shortened V by 3 bases and J by 6 bases, and 12 bases separated the two germline ends. CDR3 length: 13 amino acids. In DNA form, the CDR3 reads TGCAGTGCTAGTGTCGAATGTCGTCAGCCCCAGCATTTT. It codes for CSASVECRQPQHF.

This clonotype has at least ten counts. This chain uses TRBV29-1 with TRBJ2-3; D possibly corresponds to TRBD2 (6 bases). V lost 4 bases, J lost 1 base, and 9 bases lay in between. This CDR3 has 13 amino acids. The V gene's germline CDR1 is SQVTM and CDR2 ANQGSEA. The DNA of the CDR3 is TGCAGCGTTGCAGCGGGTGGCACAGATACGCAGTATTTT. Its protein product is CSVAAGGTDTQYF.

The chain links TRBV20-1 to TRBJ1-3, with D hard to call. The V gene's germline CDR1 is DFQATT and CDR2 SNEGSKA (reference sequence). The CDR3 contains 15 residues. V was pared by 5 bases and J by 0 bases, with 14 bases between. CDR3 amino acids: CSALLGMSSGNTIYF. The CDR3 bases are TGCAGTGCTCTCTTAGGGATGAGCTCTGGAAACACCATATATTTT.

This clonotype has ten or more counts. J is TRBJ2-1 and V is TRBV6-6; 9 bases fit TRBD1. The ends lost 0 bases at V and 3 bases at J; junction bases unmatched: 0. This CDR3 region has 15 residues. Germline V lookup: CDR1 MNHNY, CDR2 SVGAGI (reference sequence). The CDR3 spells CASSYSDRGYNEQFF. For the CDR3, the DNA is TGTGCCAGCAGTTACTCGGACAGGGGCTACAATGAGCAGTTCTTC.

The V gene is TRBV6-4, the J gene TRBJ2-5, with 9 nucleotides matching TRBD2. CDR3 length: 16 amino acids. From germline, CDR1 is MRHNA and CDR2 SNTAGT. Germline trimming cut 7 bases from V and 5 bases from J; bases unmatched to any gene: 14. The CDR3 protein is CASTIPRAGGQETQYF. In DNA, the CDR3 is TGTGCCAGCACCATACCCCGAGCGGGGGGACAGGAGACCCAGTACTTC.

A few counts support this clonotype. This chain links TRBV4-2 with TRBJ1-6, with unresolved D. Trimming shortened V by 1 base and J by 0 bases, and 7 bases separated the two germline ends. CDR3 length equals 16 residues. Germline V gene data show CDR1 as LGHNA and CDR2 as YNFKEQ. CDR3 sequence: CASSQAESSYNSPLHF. In DNA, the CDR3 is TGTGCCAGCAGCCAAGCCGAGAGCTCCTATAATTCACCCCTCCACTTT.

As concerns this clonotype: This may be a read error, as it is one base from a much larger clone. V is TRBV12-3 or TRBV12-4 and J is TRBJ2-7, with D unclear. The CDR3 is 13 amino acids. For the CDR3, the DNA is TGTGCCACCGTGAGTTCAAGAGCCTACAAGCAGTACTTC. It codes for CATVSSRAYKQYF.

A word on this clonotype: A read error may explain this, as a much larger clone is one base away. The gene calls are TRBV11-2 and TRBJ2-3; D might be TRBD2 (5 bases). This CDR3 has 14 residues. Germline lookup yields CDR1 SGHAT and CDR2 FQNNGV. CDR3 loop: CASSLQPGSETQYF. DNA for the CDR3: TGTGCCAGCAGCTTACAACCGGGGTCAGAGACGCAGTATTTT. Supplemented by reference TRBV11-2 and TRBJ2-3, the full variable domain reads EAGVAQSPRYKIIEKRQSVAFWCNPISGHATLYWYQQILGQGPKLLIQFQNNGVVDDSQLPKDRFSAERLKGVDSTLKIQPAKLEDSAVYLCASSLQPGSETQYFGPGTRLTVL.

This clonotype has at least ten counts. The chain recombines TRBV11-1 with TRBJ2-1, with D unclear. CDR3 length: 13 amino acids. The V and J ends lost 5 bases and 5 bases respectively, with 10 bases between them. Looked up from germline, CDR1 is SGHAT and CDR2 is FQDESV (reference sequence). CDR3: CASSPNPNNEQFF. The CDR3 DNA is TGTGCCAGCAGCCCTAATCCGAACAATGAGCAGTTCTTC.

This clonotype was seen repeatedly, ten times or more. The V call is TRBV7-9, the J call TRBJ2-2; no reliable D call. Trimming took 0 bases from V and 6 from J, leaving 11 bases between them. The CDR3 loop spans 15 amino acids. CDR1 is SEHNR, CDR2 FQNEAQ, per germline (reference sequence). The CDR3 spells CASSLAPEGSGELFF. In nucleotides, the CDR3 is TGTGCCAGCAGCTTAGCGCCAGAAGGTTCCGGGGAGCTGTTTTTT.